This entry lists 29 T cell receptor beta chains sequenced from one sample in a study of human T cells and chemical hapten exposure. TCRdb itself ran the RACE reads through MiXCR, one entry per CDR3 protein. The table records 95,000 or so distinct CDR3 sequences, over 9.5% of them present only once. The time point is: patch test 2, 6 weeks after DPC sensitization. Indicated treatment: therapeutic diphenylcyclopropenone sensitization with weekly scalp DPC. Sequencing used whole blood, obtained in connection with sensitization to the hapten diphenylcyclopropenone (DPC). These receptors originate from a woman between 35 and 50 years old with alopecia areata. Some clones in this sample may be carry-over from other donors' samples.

CDR3 sequence reads: CSVGTGSNQPQHF. The CDR3 nucleotides read TGCAGCGTTGGTACAGGAAGCAATCAGCCCCAGCATTTT. The chain uses TRBV29-1 and TRBJ1-5; possibly TRBD1 for D (5 bases). Germline CDR1 SQVTM, CDR2 ANQGSEA. The length of the CDR3 is 13 residues. Between the trimmed V and J ends, which lost 4 bases and 1 base, there was a span of 8 bases.

CDR3 DNA: TGTGCCAGCAGTTACCCCGGGGCCAACGTCCTGACTTTC. Translation gives CASSYPGANVLTF. The chain joins TRBV6-2 or TRBV6-3 to TRBJ2-6; the D is unclear. This CDR3 region has 13 residues. Germline V gene lookup returns CDR1 MNHEY and CDR2 SVGEGT. V lost 2 bases and J 4 bases, leaving 3 bases between the germline ends.

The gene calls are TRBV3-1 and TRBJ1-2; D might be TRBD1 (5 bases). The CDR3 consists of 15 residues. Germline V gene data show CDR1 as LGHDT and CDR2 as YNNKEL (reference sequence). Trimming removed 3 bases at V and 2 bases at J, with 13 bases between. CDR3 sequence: CASSHKGRPNYGYTF. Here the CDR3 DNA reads TGTGCCAGCAGCCACAAGGGGCGACCAAACTATGGCTACACCTTC.

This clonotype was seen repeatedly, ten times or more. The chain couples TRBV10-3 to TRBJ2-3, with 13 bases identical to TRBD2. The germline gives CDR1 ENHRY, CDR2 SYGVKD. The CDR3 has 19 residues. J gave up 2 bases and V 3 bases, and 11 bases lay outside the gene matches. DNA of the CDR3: TGTGCCATCAGTGAAACCTTCTCGACTAGCGGGGGGACCACAGATACGCAGTATTTT. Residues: CAISETFSTSGGTTDTQYF.

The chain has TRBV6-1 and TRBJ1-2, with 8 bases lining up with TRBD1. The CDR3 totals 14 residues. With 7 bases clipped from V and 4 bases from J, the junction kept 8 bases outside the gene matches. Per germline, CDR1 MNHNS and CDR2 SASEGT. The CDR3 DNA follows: TGTGCCAGCACGCGAGCCGACAGGGGCTATGGCTACACCTTC. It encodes CASTRADRGYGYTF.

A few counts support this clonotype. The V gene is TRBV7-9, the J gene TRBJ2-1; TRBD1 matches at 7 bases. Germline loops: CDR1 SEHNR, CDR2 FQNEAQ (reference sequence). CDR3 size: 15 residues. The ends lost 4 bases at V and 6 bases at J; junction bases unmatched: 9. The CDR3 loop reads CASSSYSPGGNEQFF. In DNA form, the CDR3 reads TGTGCCAGCAGCTCCTACTCACCAGGGGGCAATGAGCAGTTCTTC.

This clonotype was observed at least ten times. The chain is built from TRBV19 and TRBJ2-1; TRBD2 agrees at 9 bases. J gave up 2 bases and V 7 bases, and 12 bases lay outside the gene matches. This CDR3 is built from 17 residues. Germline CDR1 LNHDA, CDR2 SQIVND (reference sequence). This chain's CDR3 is CASTQDPSGTTYNEQFF. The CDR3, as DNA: TGTGCCAGTACCCAGGATCCTAGCGGGACTACCTACAATGAGCAGTTCTTC.

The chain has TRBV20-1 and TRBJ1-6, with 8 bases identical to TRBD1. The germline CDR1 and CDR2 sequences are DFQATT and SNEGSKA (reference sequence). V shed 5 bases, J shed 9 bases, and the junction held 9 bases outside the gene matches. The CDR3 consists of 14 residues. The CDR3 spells CSAGFDRGGSPLHF. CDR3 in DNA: TGCAGTGCTGGCTTTGACAGGGGCGGTTCACCCCTCCACTTT.

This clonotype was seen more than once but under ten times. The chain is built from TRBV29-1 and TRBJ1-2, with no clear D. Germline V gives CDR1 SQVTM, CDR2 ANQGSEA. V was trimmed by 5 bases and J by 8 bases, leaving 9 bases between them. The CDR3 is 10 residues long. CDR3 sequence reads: CSVSDPGYTF. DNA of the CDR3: TGCAGCGTTTCTGACCCGGGCTACACCTTC. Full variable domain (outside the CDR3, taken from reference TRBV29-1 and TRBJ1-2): SAVISQKPSRDICQRGTSLTIQCQVDSQVTMMFWYRQQPGQSLTLIATANQGSEATYESGFVIDKFPISRPNLTFSTLTVSNMSPEDSSIYLCSVSDPGYTFGSGTRLTVV.

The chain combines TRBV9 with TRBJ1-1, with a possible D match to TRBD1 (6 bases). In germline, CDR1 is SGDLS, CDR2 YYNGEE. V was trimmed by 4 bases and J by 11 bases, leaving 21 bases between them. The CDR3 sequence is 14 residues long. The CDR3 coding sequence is TGTGCCAGCAGCCTAGGCGGACAGCATGAAGGGGCTTTCTTT. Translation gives CASSLGGQHEGAFF. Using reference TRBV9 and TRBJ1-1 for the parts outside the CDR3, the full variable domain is DSGVTQTPKHLITATGQRVTLRCSPRSGDLSVYWYQQSLDQGLQFLIQYYNGEERAKGNILERFSAQQFPDLHSELNLSSLELGDSALYFCASSLGGQHEGAFFGQGTRLTVV.

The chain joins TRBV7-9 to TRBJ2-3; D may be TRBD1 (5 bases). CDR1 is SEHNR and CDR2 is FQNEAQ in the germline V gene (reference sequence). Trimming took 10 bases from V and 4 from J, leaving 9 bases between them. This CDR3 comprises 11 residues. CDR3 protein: CATQGADTQYF. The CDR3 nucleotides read TGTGCCACCCAGGGCGCAGATACGCAGTATTTT.

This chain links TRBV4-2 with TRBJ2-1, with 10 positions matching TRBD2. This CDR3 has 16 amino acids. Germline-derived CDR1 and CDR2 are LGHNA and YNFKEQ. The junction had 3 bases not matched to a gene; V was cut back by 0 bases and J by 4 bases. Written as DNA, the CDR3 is TGTGCCAGCAGCCAAGATGGACTAGCGGAGTACAATGAGCAGTTCTTC. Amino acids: CASSQDGLAEYNEQFF.

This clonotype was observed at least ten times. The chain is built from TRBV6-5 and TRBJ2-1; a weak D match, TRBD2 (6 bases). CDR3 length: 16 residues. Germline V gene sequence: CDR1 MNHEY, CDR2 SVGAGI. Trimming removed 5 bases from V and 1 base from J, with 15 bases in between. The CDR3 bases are TGTGCCAGCAGTCCAAGCGGGCACCCGTCCTACAATGAGCAGTTCTTC. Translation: CASSPSGHPSYNEQFF.

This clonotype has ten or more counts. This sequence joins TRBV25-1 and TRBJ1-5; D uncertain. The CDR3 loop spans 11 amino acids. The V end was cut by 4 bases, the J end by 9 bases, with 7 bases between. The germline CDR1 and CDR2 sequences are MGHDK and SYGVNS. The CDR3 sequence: CASSGPGPQHF. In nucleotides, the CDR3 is TGTGCCAGCAGTGGACCGGGGCCCCAGCATTTT.

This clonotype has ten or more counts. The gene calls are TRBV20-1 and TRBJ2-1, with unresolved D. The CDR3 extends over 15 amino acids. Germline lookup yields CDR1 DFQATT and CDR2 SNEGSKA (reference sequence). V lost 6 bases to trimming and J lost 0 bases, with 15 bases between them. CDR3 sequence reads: CSAERAGRSYNEQFF. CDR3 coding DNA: TGCAGTGCGGAACGGGCAGGTCGCTCCTACAATGAGCAGTTCTTC.

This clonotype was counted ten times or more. The CDR3 region is CASSRTGVGDTEAFF. The CDR3 region has the DNA TGTGCCAGCAGCCGAACCGGGGTTGGGGACACTGAAGCTTTCTTT. This chain joins TRBV4-2 and TRBJ1-1, with D unclear. This CDR3 has 15 residues. The germline V gene encodes CDR1 LGHNA and CDR2 YNFKEQ. The V and J ends lost 4 bases and 3 bases respectively, with 15 bases between them.

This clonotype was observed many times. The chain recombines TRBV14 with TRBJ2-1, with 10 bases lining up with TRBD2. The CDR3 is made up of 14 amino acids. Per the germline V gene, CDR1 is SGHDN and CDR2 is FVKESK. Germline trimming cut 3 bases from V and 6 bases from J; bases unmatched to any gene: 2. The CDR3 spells CASSQRLAGNEQFF. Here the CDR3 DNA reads TGTGCCAGCAGCCAGAGACTAGCGGGCAATGAGCAGTTCTTC.

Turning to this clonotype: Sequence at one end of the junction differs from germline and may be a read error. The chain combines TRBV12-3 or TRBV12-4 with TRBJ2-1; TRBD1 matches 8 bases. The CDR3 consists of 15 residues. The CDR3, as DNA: TGTGCCGGCAGAACAGGACAGGGTGCCTACAATGAGCAGTTCTTC. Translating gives CAGRTGQGAYNEQFF.

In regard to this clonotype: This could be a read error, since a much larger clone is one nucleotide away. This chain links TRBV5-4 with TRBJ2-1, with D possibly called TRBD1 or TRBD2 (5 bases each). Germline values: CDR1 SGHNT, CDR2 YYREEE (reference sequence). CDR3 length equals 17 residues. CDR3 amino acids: CASSPSGTLGTYNGQFF. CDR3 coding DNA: TGTGCCAGCAGCCCCTCGGGGACCCTAGGGACGTACAATGGGCAGTTCTTC.

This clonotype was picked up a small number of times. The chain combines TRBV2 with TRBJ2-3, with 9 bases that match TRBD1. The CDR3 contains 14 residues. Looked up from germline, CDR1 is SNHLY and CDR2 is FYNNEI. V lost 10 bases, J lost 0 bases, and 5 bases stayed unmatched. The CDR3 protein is CATTGQGSTDTQYF. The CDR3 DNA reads TGTGCCACCACAGGACAGGGGAGCACAGATACGCAGTATTTT. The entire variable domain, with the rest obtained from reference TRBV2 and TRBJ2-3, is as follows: EPEVTQTPSHQVTQMGQEVILRCVPISNHLYFYWYRQILGQKVEFLVSFYNNEISEKSEIFDDQFSVERPDGSNFTLKIRSTKLEDSAMYFCATTGQGSTDTQYFGPGTRLTVL.

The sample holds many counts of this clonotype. The CDR3 DNA sequence: TGCAGTGCCGGGGGCAGGACAGATACGCAGTATTTT. It encodes CSAGGRTDTQYF. This chain joins TRBV20-1 and TRBJ2-3, with D tentatively TRBD1 or TRBD2 (6 bases each). The CDR3 sequence is 12 residues long. V was shortened by 6 bases and J by 3 bases, with 10 bases between the two germline ends. Per the germline V gene, CDR1 is DFQATT and CDR2 is SNEGSKA (reference sequence).

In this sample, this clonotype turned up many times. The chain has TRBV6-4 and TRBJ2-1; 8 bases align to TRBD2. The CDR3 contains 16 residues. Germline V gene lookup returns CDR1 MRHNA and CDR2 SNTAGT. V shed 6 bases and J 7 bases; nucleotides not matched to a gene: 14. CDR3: CASSPGTSPGENEQFF. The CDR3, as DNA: TGTGCCAGCAGCCCCGGGACTAGTCCCGGGGAAAATGAGCAGTTCTTC.

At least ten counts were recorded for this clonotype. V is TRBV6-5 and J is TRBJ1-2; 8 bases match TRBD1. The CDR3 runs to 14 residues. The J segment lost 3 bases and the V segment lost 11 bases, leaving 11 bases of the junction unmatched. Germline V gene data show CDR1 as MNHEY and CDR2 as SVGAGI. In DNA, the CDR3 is TGTGCCGCCTACTCAGGGGGCGCTGACTATGGCTACACCTTC. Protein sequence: CAAYSGGADYGYTF.

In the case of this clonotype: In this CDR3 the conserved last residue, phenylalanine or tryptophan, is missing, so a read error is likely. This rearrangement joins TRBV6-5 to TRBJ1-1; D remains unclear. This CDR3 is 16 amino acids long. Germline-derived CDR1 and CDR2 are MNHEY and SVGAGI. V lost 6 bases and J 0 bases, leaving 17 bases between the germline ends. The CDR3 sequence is CASRTRSRALNTEAFL. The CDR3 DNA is TGTGCCAGCAGGACCCGTTCCCGGGCCCTGAACACTGAAGCTTTCCTT.

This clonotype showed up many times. CDR3 residues: CASSLGVRDTQYF. The CDR3, as DNA: TGTGCCAGCAGCTTAGGGGTTCGAGATACGCAGTATTTT. This chain uses TRBV7-9 with TRBJ2-3; D not resolved. CDR3 length: 13 residues. Germline V lookup: CDR1 SEHNR, CDR2 FQNEAQ (reference sequence). V lost 1 base to trimming and J lost 5 bases, with 7 bases between them.

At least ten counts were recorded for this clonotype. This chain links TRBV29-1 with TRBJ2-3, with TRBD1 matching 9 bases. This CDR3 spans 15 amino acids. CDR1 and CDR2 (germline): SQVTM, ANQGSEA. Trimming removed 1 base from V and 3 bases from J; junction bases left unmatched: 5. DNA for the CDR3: TGCAGCGTTGAAGGGGCGACAGGGGGGACAGATACGCAGTATTTT. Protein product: CSVEGATGGTDTQYF.

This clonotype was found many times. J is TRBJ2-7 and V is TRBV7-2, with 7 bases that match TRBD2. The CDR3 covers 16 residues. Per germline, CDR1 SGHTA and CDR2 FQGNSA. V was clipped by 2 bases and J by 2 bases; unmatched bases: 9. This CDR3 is CASSLRLRELTYEQYF. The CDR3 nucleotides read TGTGCCAGCAGCTTAAGGTTGCGGGAGCTTACCTACGAGCAGTACTTC.

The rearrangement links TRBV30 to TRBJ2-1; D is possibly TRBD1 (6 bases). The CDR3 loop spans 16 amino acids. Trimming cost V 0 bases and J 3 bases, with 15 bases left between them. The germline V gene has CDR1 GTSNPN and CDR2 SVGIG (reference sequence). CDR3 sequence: CAWSVARTDLYNEQFF. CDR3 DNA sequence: TGTGCCTGGAGTGTAGCGCGGACAGACCTCTACAATGAGCAGTTCTTC.

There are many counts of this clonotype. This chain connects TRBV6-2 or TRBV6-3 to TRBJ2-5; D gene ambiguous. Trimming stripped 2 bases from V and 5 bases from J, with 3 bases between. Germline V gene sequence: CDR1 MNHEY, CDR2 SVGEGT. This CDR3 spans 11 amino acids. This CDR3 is CASSYGETQYF. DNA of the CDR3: TGTGCCAGCAGTTACGGTGAGACCCAGTACTTC.